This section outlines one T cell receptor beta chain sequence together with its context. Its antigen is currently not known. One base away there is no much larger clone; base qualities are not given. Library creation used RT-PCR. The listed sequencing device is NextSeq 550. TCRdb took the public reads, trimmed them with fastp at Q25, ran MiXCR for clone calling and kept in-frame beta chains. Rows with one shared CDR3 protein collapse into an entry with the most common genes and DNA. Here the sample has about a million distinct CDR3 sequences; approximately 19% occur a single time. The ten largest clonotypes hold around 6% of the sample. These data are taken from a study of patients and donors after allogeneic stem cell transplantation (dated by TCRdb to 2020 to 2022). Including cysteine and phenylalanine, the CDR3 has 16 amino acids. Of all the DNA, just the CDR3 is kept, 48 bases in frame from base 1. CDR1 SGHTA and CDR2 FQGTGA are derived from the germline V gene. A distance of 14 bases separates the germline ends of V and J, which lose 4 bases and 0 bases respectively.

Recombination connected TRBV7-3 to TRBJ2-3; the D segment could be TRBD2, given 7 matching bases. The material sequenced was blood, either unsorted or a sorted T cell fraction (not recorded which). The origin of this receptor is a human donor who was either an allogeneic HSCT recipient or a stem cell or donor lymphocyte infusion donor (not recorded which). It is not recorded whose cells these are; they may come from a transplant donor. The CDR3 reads CASSSIGGLSTDTQYF. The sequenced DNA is TGTGCCAGCAGCTCAATCGGGGGGCTAAGCACAGATACGCAGTATTTT.